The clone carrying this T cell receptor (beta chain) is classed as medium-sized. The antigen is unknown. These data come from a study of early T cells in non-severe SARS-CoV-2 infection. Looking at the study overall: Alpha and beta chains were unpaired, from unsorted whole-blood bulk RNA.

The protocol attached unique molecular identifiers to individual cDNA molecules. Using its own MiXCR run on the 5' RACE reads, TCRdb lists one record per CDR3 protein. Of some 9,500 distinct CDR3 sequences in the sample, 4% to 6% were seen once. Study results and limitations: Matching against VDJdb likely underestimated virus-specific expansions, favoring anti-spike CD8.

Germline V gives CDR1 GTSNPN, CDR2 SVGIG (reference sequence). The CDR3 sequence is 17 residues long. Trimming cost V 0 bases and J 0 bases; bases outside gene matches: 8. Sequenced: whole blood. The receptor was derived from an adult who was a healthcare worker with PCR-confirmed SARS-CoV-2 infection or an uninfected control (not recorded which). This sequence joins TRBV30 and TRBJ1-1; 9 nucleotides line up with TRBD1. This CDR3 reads CAWSVNRGPPMNTEAFF. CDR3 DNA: TGTGCCTGGAGTGTGAACAGGGGGCCTCCCATGAACACTGAAGCTTTCTTT.